This T cell receptor (beta chain) came from a study of blood T cell repertoires in COVID-19. The overall study: Acute and convalescent COVID-19 specimens originated in the United States, Italy and Spain. Sources were T cells, B-cell-depleted T cells, or PBMCs; the material itself was cDNA or gDNA.

This clone was seen once. Per the study methods: Estimated nucleated cell counts came from reference gene primer amplification. Produced via immunoSEQ multiplex PCR; TCRdb's table is partial and in-frame only. V, J and clone size were drawn from that table, and D and trimming were deduced from the DNA. The sample records about 210,000 clones, approximately 86% being singletons. Germline V gene lookup returns CDR1 MNHNY and CDR2 SVGAGI (reference sequence). The ends lost 1 base at V and 4 bases at J; junction bases unmatched: 10. This CDR3 spans 16 amino acids. Sequencing input: peripheral blood. This TCR was sampled from a middle-aged man with acute or convalescent COVID-19. This chain uses TRBV6-6 with TRBJ2-7; 7 nucleotides agree with TRBD1. In nucleotides, the CDR3 is TGTGCCAGCAGTTACTGGGACCGGACAGGCGGGTACGAGCAGTACTTC. Translation: CASSYWDRTGGYEQYF.